These 11 T cell receptor beta chains came from one sample sequenced in a study of T cell clonality in common variable immunodeficiency. Whole-study results and caveats: Fewer deletions and N-nucleotide insertions were reportedly seen in common variable immunodeficiency TCR beta sequences.

These receptors have no known antigen. The assay was immunoSEQ multiplex PCR, and TCRdb's table has in-frame clones only and misses some. The record shows 25,000 to 35,000 clones for this sample, with no singletons present. Sequencing used peripheral blood mononuclear cells. The receptor set was obtained from a human donor with common variable immunodeficiency.

A remark on this clone: Sequencing ends 3 residues short of the CDR3 end; the germline J gene provides the rest. The V and J genes are TRBV7-3 and TRBJ2-3; D gene ambiguous. CDR1 SGHTA and CDR2 FQGTGA come from the germline V gene. The V end lost 5 bases, the J end lost 4 bases, and 13 bases lay between the germline ends. This CDR3 is 14 amino acids long. CDR3 sequence reads: CASSPSRGPDTQYF. CDR3 DNA, as far as it was read: TGTGCCAGCAGCCCCTCCCGTGGCCCAGATACG.

This clone appeared a few times. From the germline J gene comes the end of the CDR3, since the read stops 3 residues before it. This chain uses TRBV19 with TRBJ1-5; 9 bases are a match to TRBD1. Germline CDR1 LNHDA, CDR2 SQIVND (reference sequence). V lost 4 bases and J lost 4; bases outside the gene matches: 2. The CDR3 length is 14 residues. CDR3 residues: CASSTGTGNQPQHF. The DNA read from the CDR3 is TGTGCCAGTAGTACCGGGACAGGGAATCAGCCC.

This clone was seen more than once but under ten times. The sequenced part of the CDR3 DNA is TGTGCCAGCTCACCTAACCTAGGAGCGTCGGGCGGGGCGAACGGGGAG. It codes for CASSPNLGASGGANGE. The whole CDR3 region reads CASSPNLGASGGANGELFF. This rearrangement joins TRBV18 to TRBJ2-2; D is possibly TRBD2 (6 bases). The read terminates 3 residues before the CDR3 end, so the remaining end is supplied by the germline J gene. Germline V gene data show CDR1 as KGHSH and CDR2 as LQKENI. This CDR3 spans 19 amino acids. The V gene lost 3 bases and the J gene lost 7 bases, with 27 bases spanning the gap.

This clone came up a few times. The read halts 3 residues ahead of the CDR3 end, with the missing end drawn from the germline J gene. V and J are TRBV19 and TRBJ2-2; weak D call: TRBD2 (5 bases). The CDR3 covers 14 residues. Germline loops: CDR1 LNHDA, CDR2 SQIVND (reference sequence). V lost 3 bases, J lost 8 bases, and 13 bases lay in between. The CDR3 loop is CASSIVPGSGELFF. CDR3 DNA, as far as it was read: TGTGCCAGTAGTATCGTCCCGGGGTCGGGGGAG.

In its sample, this clone was seen a few times. Here the CDR3 reads CASSQWRGAGTDTQYF. Partial CDR3 DNA: TGCGCCAGCAGTCAATGGCGGGGGGCAGGGACAGATACG. The rearrangement joins TRBV23-1 to TRBJ2-3, with 8 bases that match TRBD2. The CDR3 end falls 3 residues outside the read, so it is completed with the germline J gene. TRBV23-1 is placed among ORFs of uncertain function. Trimming cost V 1 base and J 3 bases; bases outside gene matches: 6. The CDR3 sequence is 16 residues long.

This clone showed up many times. Sequencing ends 3 residues short of the CDR3 end; the germline J gene provides the rest. This chain uses TRBV19 with TRBJ1-2, with TRBD1 identical over 8 bases. The CDR3 is made up of 14 amino acids. V lost 6 bases and J lost 6; bases outside the gene matches: 9. The germline V gene has CDR1 LNHDA and CDR2 SQIVND (reference sequence). The CDR3 DNA, read in part, is TGTGCCAGTAGGATTGAGGGACAGGAGGATGGC. It translates to CASRIEGQEDG. The CDR3 in full is CASRIEGQEDGYTF.

Remarks on this clone: With the read ending 3 residues before the CDR3 end, the germline J gene is used to fill in that end. The J gene is TRBJ2-3, the V gene TRBV18, with no clear D. There are 16 residues in the CDR3. V was pared by 2 bases and J by 0 bases, with 12 bases between. Germline V gene lookup returns CDR1 KGHSH and CDR2 LQKENI. CDR3 loop: CASSPKGLASTDTQYF. The CDR3 bases that were read are TGTGCCAGCTCACCAAAGGGCCTCGCTAGCACAGATACG.

Concerning this clone itself: The read ends 3 residues before the CDR3 terminus; that terminus is restored from the germline J gene. The chain uses TRBV7-9 and TRBJ1-2, with TRBD1 identical over 9 bases. Germline V gene lookup returns CDR1 SEHNR and CDR2 FQNEAQ (reference sequence). V lost 11 bases to trimming and J lost 4 bases; unmatched junction nucleotides: 14. This CDR3 comprises 15 residues. Partial CDR3 DNA: TGTGCCTCGGATCAAACAGGGGGCCCTAGCTATGGC. Protein product: CASDQTGGPSYG. The full CDR3 is CASDQTGGPSYGYTF.

This clone occurred many times. The missing CDR3 end, 3 residues past where the read stops, is filled in from the germline J gene. The chain recombines TRBV20-1 with TRBJ1-2; no clear D gene. Germline loops: CDR1 DFQATT, CDR2 SNEGSKA (reference sequence). V lost 3 bases and J 5 bases, leaving 19 bases between the germline ends. The CDR3 runs to 15 residues. The CDR3 bases that were read are TGCAGTGCTAGCGACCCCCCCGGGGTAGAGTATGGC. Translation gives CSASDPPGVEYG. The full CDR3 protein reads CSASDPPGVEYGYTF.

This clone was detected many times. The sequence runs out 3 residues before the end of the CDR3; the remainder is reconstructed from the germline J gene. This rearrangement joins TRBV7-2 to TRBJ2-5, with a tentative D call TRBD2 (8 bases). Germline CDR1 reads SGHTA; CDR2 reads FQGNSA. This CDR3 contains 14 residues. V was trimmed by 5 bases and J by 5 bases, leaving 15 bases between them. CDR3 sequence reads: CASSPGGGEETQYF. The CDR3 bases that were read are TGTGCCAGCAGCCCGGGAGGGGGCGAGGAGACC.

In the case of this clone: The read ends 3 residues shy of where the CDR3 ends; the end is completed using the germline J gene. The chain uses TRBV2 and TRBJ2-5; the match to TRBD1 covers 7 bases. V lost 6 bases and J lost 5; bases outside the gene matches: 3. Germline V CDR1 and CDR2: SNHLY, FYNNEI. This CDR3 is built from 12 residues. This CDR3 is CASRAQGETQYF. The sequenced CDR3 bases are TGTGCCAGCAGAGCACAGGGGGAGACC.